This T cell receptor beta chain was obtained from a study of neoadjuvant anti-PD-1 for oral cavity cancer. At the level of the study: Around day 43, patients without progression received a fourth nivolumab dose before surgery.

Study-wide results and limits: Treg/Th17 ratio rose with pretreatment blood and fell with post-treatment tumor TCRbeta clonality.

The V end was cut by 2 bases, the J end by 8 bases, with 12 bases between. Germline V gene sequence: CDR1 MRHNA, CDR2 SNTAGT. The CDR3 extends over 13 amino acids. Concerning this clone: Its antigen is not known.

PBMC libraries mostly used roughly 500 ng of input genomic DNA, with six replicates per sample. Assay used: immunoSEQ multiplex PCR; TCRdb lists only in-frame clones, some missing. Here the sample spans around 16,000 clones, approximately 70% being singletons. The receptor comes from a person aged 35-79 years with oral cavity squamous cell carcinoma. The chain carries TRBV6-4 and TRBJ1-2, with a weak D call TRBD1 (5 bases). The source was PBMCs, collected before nivolumab (anti-PD-1) treatment. The CDR3 DNA sequence: TGTGCCAGCAGTGACGATCAGGGTTTCGGCTACACCTTC. Its translation: CASSDDQGFGYTF.